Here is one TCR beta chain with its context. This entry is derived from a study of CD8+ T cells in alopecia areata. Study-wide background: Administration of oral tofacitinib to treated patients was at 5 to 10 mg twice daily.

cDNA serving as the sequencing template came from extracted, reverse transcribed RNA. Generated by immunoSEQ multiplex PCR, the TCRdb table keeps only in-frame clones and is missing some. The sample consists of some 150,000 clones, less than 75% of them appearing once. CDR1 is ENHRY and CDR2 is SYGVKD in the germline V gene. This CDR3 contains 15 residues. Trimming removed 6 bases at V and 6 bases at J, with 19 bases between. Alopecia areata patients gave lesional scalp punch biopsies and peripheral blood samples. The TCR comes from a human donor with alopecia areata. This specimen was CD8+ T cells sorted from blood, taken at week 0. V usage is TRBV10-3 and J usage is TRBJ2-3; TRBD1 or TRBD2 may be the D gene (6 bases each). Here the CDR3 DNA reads TGTGCCATCAGGGCCCTTGTGGGGGGCCCCGATACGCAGTATTTT. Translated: CAIRALVGGPDTQYF.